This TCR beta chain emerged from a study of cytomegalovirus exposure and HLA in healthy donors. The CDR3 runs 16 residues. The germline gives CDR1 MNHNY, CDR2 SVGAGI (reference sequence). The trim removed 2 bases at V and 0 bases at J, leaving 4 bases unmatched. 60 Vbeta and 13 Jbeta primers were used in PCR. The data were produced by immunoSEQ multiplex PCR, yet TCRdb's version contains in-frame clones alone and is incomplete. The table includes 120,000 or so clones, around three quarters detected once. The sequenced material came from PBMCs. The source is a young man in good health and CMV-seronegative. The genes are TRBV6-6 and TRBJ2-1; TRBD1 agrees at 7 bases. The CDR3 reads CASSYPGQSSYNEQFF. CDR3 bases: TGTGCCAGCAGTTACCCGGGACAGAGCTCCTACAATGAGCAGTTCTTC.